The 18 T cell receptor beta chains presented below share a single source sample, sequenced in a study of T cell responses to AZD1222 COVID-19 vaccine. Sequenced by immunoSEQ multiplex PCR; TCRdb stores in-frame clones only, minus some. The sample shows under 80,000 clones, more than 70% of them seen only once. The sample consisted of peripheral blood, taken on day 0 of AZD1222 vaccination. The receptors shown here come from an adult in good health.

The J gene is TRBJ1-1, the V gene TRBV23-1; tentative D call: TRBD1 (5 bases). TRBV23-1 falls under the ORF class, with uncertain function. The germline V and J ends were trimmed by 3 bases and 1 base, with 18 bases remaining between them. CDR3 length: 17 residues. The CDR3 bases are TGCGCCAGCAGTCAGATCATGGGACTTACACAGAACACTGAAGCTTTCTTT. Translated: CASSQIMGLTQNTEAFF.

Only a few counts were recorded for this clone. The V and J genes are TRBV5-4 and TRBJ2-7; D tentatively reads TRBD1 or TRBD2 (5 bases each). The CDR3 length is 14 residues. V was trimmed by 0 bases and J by 7 bases, leaving 14 bases between them. Germline CDR1 SGHNT, CDR2 YYREEE (reference sequence). The CDR3 reads CASSLEATAEEQYF. The CDR3 DNA reads as TGTGCCAGCAGCTTGGAGGCGACAGCGGAGGAGCAGTACTTC.

The chain links TRBV6-5 to TRBJ1-5; 7 bases are shared with TRBD1. Trimming cost V 5 bases and J 0 bases; bases outside gene matches: 4. The CDR3 covers 15 residues. Germline assignment: CDR1 MNHEY and CDR2 SVGAGI. The CDR3 here is CASSQTGYSNQPQHF. The CDR3, as DNA: TGTGCCAGCAGTCAGACAGGGTATAGCAATCAGCCCCAGCATTTT.

The rearrangement joins TRBV19 to TRBJ2-1; TRBD1 matches at 8 bases. The CDR3 extends over 17 amino acids. Per the germline V gene, CDR1 is LNHDA and CDR2 is SQIVND (reference sequence). V was pared by 6 bases and J by 4 bases, with 14 bases of the junction left unmatched. CDR3 bases: TGTGCCAGTAGCTGGGACAGGCAATTGACCTTGTACAATGAGCAGTTCTTC. Translation: CASSWDRQLTLYNEQFF. Full variable domain (outside the CDR3, taken from reference TRBV19 and TRBJ2-1): DGGITQSPKYLFRKEGQNVTLSCEQNLNHDAMYWYRQDPGQGLRLIYYSQIVNDFQKGDIAEGYSVSREKKESFPLTVTSAQKNPTAFYLCASSWDRQLTLYNEQFFGPGTRLTVL.

The rearrangement uses TRBV12-3 or TRBV12-4 and TRBJ1-4; D not resolved. Trimming took 3 bases from V and 5 from J, leaving 7 bases between them. CDR3 length: 13 residues. CDR3: CASSFQINEKLFF. The CDR3 region has the DNA TGTGCCAGCAGTTTCCAGATCAATGAAAAACTGTTTTTT.

The CDR3 nucleotides read TGTGCCAGCAGTTTAGGGTCCCAGGTGAACACTGAAGCTTTCTTT. Amino acid sequence: CASSLGSQVNTEAFF. The chain recombines TRBV28 with TRBJ1-1, with D hard to call. Germline V gene lookup returns CDR1 MDHEN and CDR2 SYDVKM. Trimming left V 2 bases short and J 0 bases short, with 10 bases between. The CDR3 has 15 residues.

The chain links TRBV10-2 to TRBJ1-4, with D unresolved. Per the germline V gene, CDR1 is WSHSY and CDR2 is SAAADI. The CDR3 contains 14 residues. The V and J ends lost 3 bases and 4 bases respectively, with 9 bases between them. The CDR3 DNA sequence: TGCGCCAGCAGTGATGGGCCGGTTAATGAAAAACTGTTTTTT. Amino acids: CASSDGPVNEKLFF.

The chain employs TRBV6-2 or TRBV6-3 and TRBJ2-3; D is unclear. V was trimmed by 2 bases and J by 0 bases, leaving 6 bases between them. The CDR3 loop spans 14 amino acids. CDR1 and CDR2 from the germline V gene are MNHEY and SVGEGT. The DNA of the CDR3 is TGTGCCAGCAGTTACGGGGAAAGCACAGATACGCAGTATTTT. Protein: CASSYGESTDTQYF.

The chain recombines TRBV11-3 with TRBJ1-4; D not certain. The germline CDR1 and CDR2 sequences are SGHNT and YENEEA. The ends were cut back, 10 bases at V and 8 bases at J, with 20 bases in the middle. This CDR3 has 14 residues. The CDR3 DNA reads as TGTGCCACCTACCCGATCCGGGAGGAGGAAAAACTGTTTTTT. It specifies CATYPIREEEKLFF.

V is TRBV4-2 and J is TRBJ1-1; 9 bases line up with TRBD1. This CDR3 spans 15 amino acids. CDR1 LGHNA and CDR2 YNFKEQ come from the germline V gene. The V and J ends lost 3 bases and 4 bases, in that order; junction bases with no gene match: 6. CDR3 amino acids: CASSQGQGMRTEAFF. CDR3 DNA: TGTGCCAGCAGCCAGGGACAGGGTATGCGCACTGAAGCTTTCTTT.

This clone was observed a single time. The CDR3 region is CASSQDNRVMETQYF. CDR3 nucleotide sequence: TGCGCCAGCAGCCAAGATAACAGGGTGATGGAGACCCAGTACTTC. The chain links TRBV4-3 to TRBJ2-5, with a tentative D call TRBD1 (6 bases). The CDR3 runs 15 residues. CDR1 and CDR2 (germline): LGHNA, YSLEER. The V gene lost 0 bases and the J gene lost 5 bases, with 13 bases spanning the gap.

The chain links TRBV28 to TRBJ1-3; a possible D gene is TRBD1 (5 bases). Looked up from germline, CDR1 is MDHEN and CDR2 is SYDVKM. The CDR3 loop spans 15 amino acids. V lost 2 bases, J lost 0 bases, and 8 bases lay in between. This chain's CDR3 is CASSLVGDSGNTIYF. For the CDR3, the DNA is TGTGCCAGCAGTTTAGTAGGGGACTCTGGAAACACCATATATTTT. Using reference TRBV28 and TRBJ1-3 for the parts outside the CDR3, the full variable domain is DVKVTQSSRYLVKRTGEKVFLECVQDMDHENMFWYRQDPGLGLRLIYFSYDVKMKEKGDIPEGYSVSREKKERFSLILESASTNQTSMYLCASSLVGDSGNTIYFGEGSWLTVV.

This sequence joins TRBV29-1 and TRBJ1-2; D gene ambiguous. The CDR3 sequence is 12 residues long. The V gene lost 6 bases and the J gene lost 4 bases, with 12 bases spanning the gap. CDR1 SQVTM and CDR2 ANQGSEA come from the germline V gene. The CDR3 loop reads CSVENPSYGYTF. The CDR3 DNA reads TGCAGCGTCGAAAACCCCAGCTATGGCTACACCTTC.

V is TRBV9 and J is TRBJ2-7, with TRBD1 as a possible D gene (6 bases). V was pared by 0 bases and J by 4 bases, with 11 bases between. Germline V gene lookup returns CDR1 SGDLS and CDR2 YYNGEE. There are 14 residues in the CDR3. Here the CDR3 reads CASSVAGQTYEQYF. The CDR3 DNA follows: TGTGCCAGCAGCGTAGCAGGACAGACTTACGAGCAGTACTTC. Using reference TRBV9 and TRBJ2-7 for the parts outside the CDR3, the full variable domain is DSGVTQTPKHLITATGQRVTLRCSPRSGDLSVYWYQQSLDQGLQFLIQYYNGEERAKGNILERFSAQQFPDLHSELNLSSLELGDSALYFCASSVAGQTYEQYFGPGTRLTVT.

The rearrangement links TRBV7-6 to TRBJ2-1, with D perhaps TRBD2 (5 bases). Per the germline V gene, CDR1 is SGHVS and CDR2 is FNYEAQ. V was cut by 5 bases and J by 7 bases, with 15 bases left in between. This CDR3 spans 14 amino acids. The CDR3 sequence is CASSLTGISNEQFF. The CDR3 DNA follows: TGTGCCAGCAGCCTAACCGGGATCTCGAATGAGCAGTTCTTC.

This clone is judged medium-sized. Other DNA sequences in this sample translate to the same CDR3. The chain is built from TRBV4-2 and TRBJ2-7; 10 nucleotides match TRBD2. Per the germline V gene, CDR1 is LGHNA and CDR2 is YNFKEQ. Trimming took 1 base from V and 0 from J; bases not matched to a gene: 0. The CDR3 runs 15 residues. The CDR3 region is CASSQGLAGSYEQYF. DNA for the CDR3: TGTGCCAGCAGCCAAGGACTAGCGGGCTCCTACGAGCAGTACTTC.

The V gene is TRBV7-8, the J gene TRBJ1-6; no reliable D call. Trimming stripped 0 bases from V and 7 bases from J, with 10 bases between. Germline V gene lookup returns CDR1 SGHVS and CDR2 FQNEAQ. This CDR3 region has 15 residues. The CDR3 reads CASSLAERGNSPLHF. The CDR3 nucleotides read TGTGCCAGCAGCTTAGCGGAGCGAGGGAATTCACCCCTCCACTTT.

This clone was detected once. This chain connects TRBV19 to TRBJ1-2, with no clear D. Germline V CDR1 and CDR2: LNHDA, SQIVND (reference sequence). V lost 5 bases, J lost 3 bases, and 7 bases lay in between. This CDR3 contains 12 residues. DNA of the CDR3: TGTGCCAGTAGTCTACTAGACTATGGCTACACCTTC. Translating it yields CASSLLDYGYTF.